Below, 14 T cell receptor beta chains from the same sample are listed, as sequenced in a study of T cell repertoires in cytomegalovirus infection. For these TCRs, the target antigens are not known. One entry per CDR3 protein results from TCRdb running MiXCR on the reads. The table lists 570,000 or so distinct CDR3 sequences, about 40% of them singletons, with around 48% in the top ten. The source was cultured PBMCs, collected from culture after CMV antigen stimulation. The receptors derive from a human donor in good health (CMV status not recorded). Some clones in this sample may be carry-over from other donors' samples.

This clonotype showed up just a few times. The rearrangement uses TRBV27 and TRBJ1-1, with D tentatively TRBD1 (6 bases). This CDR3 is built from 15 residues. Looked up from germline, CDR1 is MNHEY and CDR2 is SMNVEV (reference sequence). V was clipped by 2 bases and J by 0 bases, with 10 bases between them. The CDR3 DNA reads TGTGCCAGCAGTTTAGGGACAAGGATGAACACTGAAGCTTTCTTT. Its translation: CASSLGTRMNTEAFF.

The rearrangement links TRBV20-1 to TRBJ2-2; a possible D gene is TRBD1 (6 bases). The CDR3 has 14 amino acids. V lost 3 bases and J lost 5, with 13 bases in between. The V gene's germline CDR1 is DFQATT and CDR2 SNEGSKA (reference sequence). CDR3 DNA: TGCAGTGCTAGCGGTCAAGGGGGTACCGGGGAGCTGTTTTTT. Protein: CSASGQGGTGELFF.

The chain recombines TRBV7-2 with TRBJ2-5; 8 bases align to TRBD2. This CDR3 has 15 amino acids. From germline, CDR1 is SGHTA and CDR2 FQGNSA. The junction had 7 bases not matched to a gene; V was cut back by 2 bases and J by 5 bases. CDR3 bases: TGTGCCAGCAGCTTAATGGCGGGGGGCGCGGAGACCCAGTACTTC. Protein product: CASSLMAGGAETQYF.

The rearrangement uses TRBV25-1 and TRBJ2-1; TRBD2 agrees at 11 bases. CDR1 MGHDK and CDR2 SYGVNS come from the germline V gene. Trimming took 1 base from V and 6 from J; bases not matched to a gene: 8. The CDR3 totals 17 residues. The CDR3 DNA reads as TGTGCCAGCAGTGAATTAGGTTCACTAGCGGGAGTCAATGAGCAGTTCTTC. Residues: CASSELGSLAGVNEQFF.

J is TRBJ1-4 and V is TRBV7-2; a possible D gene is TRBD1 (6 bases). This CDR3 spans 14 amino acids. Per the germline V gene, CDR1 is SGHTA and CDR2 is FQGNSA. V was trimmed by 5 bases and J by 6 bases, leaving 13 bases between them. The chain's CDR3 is CASSRTGYDEKLFF. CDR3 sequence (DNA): TGTGCCAGCAGCCGTACAGGGTACGATGAAAAACTGTTTTTT.

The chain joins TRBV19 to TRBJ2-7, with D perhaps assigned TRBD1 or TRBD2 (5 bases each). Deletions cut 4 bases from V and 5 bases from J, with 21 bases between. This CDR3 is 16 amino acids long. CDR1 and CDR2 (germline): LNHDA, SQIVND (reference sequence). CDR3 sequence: CASSNPFGGEEHEQYF. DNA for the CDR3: TGTGCCAGTAGTAACCCATTTGGGGGAGAGGAGCACGAGCAGTACTTC.

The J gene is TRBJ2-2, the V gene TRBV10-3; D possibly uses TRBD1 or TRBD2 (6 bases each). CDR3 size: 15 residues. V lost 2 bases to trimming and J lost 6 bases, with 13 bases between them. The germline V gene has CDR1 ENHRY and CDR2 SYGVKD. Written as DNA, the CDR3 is TGTGCCATCAGTGAGCTGGGGGGCGCGGCCGGGGAGCTGTTTTTT. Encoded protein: CAISELGGAAGELFF.

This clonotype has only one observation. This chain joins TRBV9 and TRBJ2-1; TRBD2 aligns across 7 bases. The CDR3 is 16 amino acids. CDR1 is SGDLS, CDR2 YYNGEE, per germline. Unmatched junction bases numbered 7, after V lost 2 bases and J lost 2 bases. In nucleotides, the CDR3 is TGTGCCAGCAGCGTCACTAGCGATGTGACCTACAATGAGCAGTTCTTC. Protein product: CASSVTSDVTYNEQFF.

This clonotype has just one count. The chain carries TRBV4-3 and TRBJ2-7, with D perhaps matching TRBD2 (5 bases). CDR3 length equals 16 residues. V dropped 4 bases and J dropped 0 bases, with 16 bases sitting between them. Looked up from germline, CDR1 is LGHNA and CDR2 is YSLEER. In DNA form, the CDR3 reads TGCGCCAGCAGCCTCGGACTCCCGGGAAGCTCCTACGAGCAGTACTTC. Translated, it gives CASSLGLPGSSYEQYF.

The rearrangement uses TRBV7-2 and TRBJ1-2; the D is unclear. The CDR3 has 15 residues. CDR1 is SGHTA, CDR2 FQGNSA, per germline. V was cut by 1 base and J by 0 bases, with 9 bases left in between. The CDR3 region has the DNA TGTGCCAGCAGCTTAGGCCACTGGACTAACTATGGCTACACCTTC. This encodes CASSLGHWTNYGYTF.

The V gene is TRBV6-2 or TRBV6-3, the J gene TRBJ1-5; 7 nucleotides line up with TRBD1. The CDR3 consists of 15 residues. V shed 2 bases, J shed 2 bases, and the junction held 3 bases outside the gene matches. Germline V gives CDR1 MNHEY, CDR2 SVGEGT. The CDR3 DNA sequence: TGTGCCAGCAGTTACAGGGGGCTGGGCAATCAGCCCCAGCATTTT. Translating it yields CASSYRGLGNQPQHF.

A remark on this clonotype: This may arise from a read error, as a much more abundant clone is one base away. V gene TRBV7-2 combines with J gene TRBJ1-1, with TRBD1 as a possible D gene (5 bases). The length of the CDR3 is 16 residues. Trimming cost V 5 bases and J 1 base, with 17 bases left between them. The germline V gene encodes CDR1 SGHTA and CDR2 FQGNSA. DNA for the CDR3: TGTGCCAGCAGCCCTGGGGCACGGGGAGAGAACACTGAAGCTTTCTTT. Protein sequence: CASSPGARGENTEAFF.

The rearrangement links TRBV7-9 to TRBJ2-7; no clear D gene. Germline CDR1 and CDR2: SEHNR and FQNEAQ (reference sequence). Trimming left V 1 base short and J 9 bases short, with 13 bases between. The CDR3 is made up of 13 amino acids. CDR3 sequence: CASSLEATLGQYF. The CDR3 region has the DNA TGTGCCAGCAGCTTAGAAGCTACCTTGGGGCAGTACTTC.

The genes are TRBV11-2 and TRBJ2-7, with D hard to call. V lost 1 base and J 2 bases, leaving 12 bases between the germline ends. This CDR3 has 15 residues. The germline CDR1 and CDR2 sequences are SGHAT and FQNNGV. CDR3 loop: CASSLALAPTYEQYF. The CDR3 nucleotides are TGTGCCAGCAGCTTAGCACTGGCGCCGACCTACGAGCAGTACTTC. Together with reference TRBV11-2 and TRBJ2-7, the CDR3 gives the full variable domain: EAGVAQSPRYKIIEKRQSVAFWCNPISGHATLYWYQQILGQGPKLLIQFQNNGVVDDSQLPKDRFSAERLKGVDSTLKIQPAKLEDSAVYLCASSLALAPTYEQYFGPGTRLTVT.